This T cell receptor beta chain was sequenced during a study of T cell repertoires in cytomegalovirus infection. Study details: It can be stated that public TCR beta signatures indicated CMV infection as well as a matching HLA type. Points from the study as a whole: Dominating the ex vivo response were TCR beta clonotypes that were CMV-specific and HLA-C-restricted. The study identified carriers of CMV plus the relevant HLA from cumulative public TCR beta family frequency.

MiXCR was run by TCRdb on the reads, yielding one entry per CDR3 protein. The sample consists of about 140,000 distinct CDR3 sequences, about 6.5% of them appearing once. This clonotype occurred many times. What it binds is not known. The CDR3 consists of 14 residues. CDR1 and CDR2 from the germline V gene are DFQATT and SNEGSKA (reference sequence). The ends were cut back, 6 bases at V and 0 bases at J, with 11 bases in the middle. The TCR originated in a human donor in good health (CMV status not recorded). Some clones in this sample may be carry-over from other donors' samples. This chain joins TRBV20-1 and TRBJ1-4; D is perhaps TRBD1 (5 bases). Sequencing was carried out using PBMCs. The CDR3 protein is CSAPLGATNEKLFF. As DNA, the CDR3 is TGCAGTGCCCCATTAGGGGCAACTAATGAAAAACTGTTTTTT.